A single T cell receptor beta chain is shown here with its context. What it binds is unknown. Treatment meaning: 10-day PBMC culture with coronavirus spike peptide pools or control peptides (ViraFEST assay). This sample is part of a study of vaccination and CD4 T cells after COVID-19. Per the germline V gene, CDR1 is SEHNR and CDR2 is FQNEAQ (reference sequence). Trimming took 5 bases from V and 8 from J, leaving 16 bases between them. There are 14 residues in the CDR3. The Oncomine TCR Beta short-read assay was applied to DNA of cultured CD4+ T cells. MiXCR was run by TCRdb on the PCR reads, yielding one entry per CDR3 protein. The sample yields 11,000 to 15,000 distinct CDR3 sequences, about 30% seen once.

Sequencing was done on a sample of cultured CD4+ T cells from blood. This chain uses TRBV7-9 with TRBJ2-4, with D possibly matching TRBD1 (5 bases). The sequence came from a human donor with COVID-19. As DNA, the CDR3 is TGTGCCAGCAGCCCTCAGCTAGGGGTTGACATTCAGTACTTC. It is translated as CASSPQLGVDIQYF.